Reported below is one TCR beta chain. 60 Vbeta and 13 Jbeta primers were used in PCR. Libraries were prepared by immunoSEQ multiplex PCR; TCRdb keeps only in-frame clonotypes and omits some of them. This table holds about 140,000 clones, roughly 79% found once. In germline, CDR1 is SGHDT, CDR2 YYEEEE. The CDR3 loop spans 13 amino acids. The V segment lost 3 bases and the J segment 7 bases; nucleotides outside the gene matches: 4. The sample originates from a study of cytomegalovirus exposure and HLA in healthy donors. The J gene is TRBJ1-2, the V gene TRBV5-6; 9 bases match TRBD1. This TCR was sampled from a woman between 40 and 50 years old in good health and CMV-seronegative. The sequenced material came from PBMCs. The CDR3 spells CASSWTGAGGYTF. The CDR3 DNA reads TGTGCCAGCAGCTGGACAGGGGCGGGTGGCTACACCTTC.